Presented here are 7 T cell receptor beta chains from one specimen sequenced in a study of T cell responses to AZD1222 COVID-19 vaccine. Produced via immunoSEQ multiplex PCR; TCRdb's table is partial and in-frame only. The repertoire holds some 130,000 clones, with over 75% as singletons. The source was peripheral blood, collected on day 0 of AZD1222 vaccination. These TCRs come from an adult in good health.

The chain couples TRBV10-1 to TRBJ2-4; D remains unclear. Per germline, CDR1 WNHNN and CDR2 SYGVQD (reference sequence). There are 13 residues in the CDR3. Trimming shortened V by 2 bases and J by 5 bases, and 7 bases separated the two germline ends. CDR3 residues: CASSEGAENIQYF. DNA of the CDR3: TGCGCCAGCAGTGAGGGCGCAGAAAACATTCAGTACTTC.

This clone was counted a single time. The rearrangement joins TRBV9 to TRBJ1-2; possible D gene TRBD1, 6 bases. CDR3 size: 13 residues. V was trimmed by 5 bases and J by 4 bases, leaving 12 bases between them. Germline CDR1 and CDR2: SGDLS and YYNGEE. The CDR3: CASRQGIGYGYTF. The DNA for the CDR3 is TGTGCCAGCAGACAGGGCATTGGCTATGGCTACACCTTC.

The chain couples TRBV3-1 (or the pseudogene TRBV3-2) to TRBJ1-5; TRBD1 agrees at 7 bases. V lost 4 bases and J lost 6; bases outside the gene matches: 0. Germline lookup yields CDR1 LGHDT and CDR2 YNNKEL (reference sequence). The CDR3 consists of 12 residues. CDR3 region: CASSPGGQPQHF. The DNA for the CDR3 is TGTGCCAGCAGCCCAGGGGGTCAGCCCCAGCATTTT.

The chain has TRBV19 and TRBJ1-6; weak D call: TRBD1 (6 bases). Germline CDR1 is LNHDA and CDR2 is SQIVND (reference sequence). Trimming shortened V by 5 bases and J by 0 bases, and 14 bases separated the two germline ends. CDR3 length: 17 residues. The CDR3 sequence is CASSSRDRSSYNSPLHF. The CDR3, as DNA: TGTGCCAGTAGTTCTCGAGACAGGAGCTCCTATAATTCACCCCTCCACTTT.

V gene TRBV2 combines with J gene TRBJ2-7; D remains unclear. The germline V and J ends were trimmed by 1 base and 11 bases, with 15 bases remaining between them. CDR3 length equals 13 residues. Germline V gene lookup returns CDR1 SNHLY and CDR2 FYNNEI. The CDR3 sequence: CASSEGLGARKYF. In DNA, the CDR3 is TGTGCCAGCAGTGAAGGGTTGGGCGCAAGAAAGTACTTC.

V and J are TRBV5-8 and TRBJ1-5; possible D gene TRBD1, 6 bases. The germline CDR1 and CDR2 sequences are SGHTS and YDEGEE. The CDR3 has 15 amino acids. Trimming took off 4 bases at V and 0 bases at J, with 11 bases between the two ends. CDR3 region: CASSIGQNSNQPQHF. DNA of the CDR3: TGTGCCAGCAGCATCGGACAGAATAGCAATCAGCCCCAGCATTTT.

The table lists this clone with a few counts. The rearrangement links TRBV27 to TRBJ1-6; 9 positions agree with TRBD1. V dropped 1 base and J dropped 6; count of bases not matched to a gene: 13. The CDR3 runs to 19 residues. Germline V gene sequence: CDR1 MNHEY, CDR2 SMNVEV (reference sequence). This chain's CDR3 is CASSLYVPGQGTGNSPLHF. For the CDR3, the DNA is TGTGCCAGCAGTTTATACGTCCCGGGACAGGGTACGGGTAATTCACCCCTCCACTTT.